This is a list of T cell receptor beta chains from one sample in a study of T cell responses to AZD1222 COVID-19 vaccine. Method: immunoSEQ multiplex PCR; TCRdb's copy keeps in-frame clones and lacks some. This repertoire includes around 140,000 clones. Sequencing input: peripheral blood. All receptors derive from an adult in good health. Both conserved end residues are part of each CDR3. A D gene is named only where the DNA matches it firmly.

CDR3 protein	CDR3 DNA	J gene	V gene	D gene
CSASYPGWNYGYTF	TGCAGTGCTAGTTACCCAGGGTGGAACTATGGCTACACCTTC	TRBJ1-2	TRBV20-1	-
CASSEARLALQYF	TGTGCCAGCAGTGAAGCCAGACTAGCGCTTCAGTACTTC	TRBJ2-5	TRBV2	TRBD2
CASSHYRGPLSSGANVLTF	TGTGCCAGCAGCCATTACAGGGGGCCCCTTAGCTCTGGGGCCAACGTCCTGACTTTC	TRBJ2-6	TRBV11-2	TRBD1
CASNRSYNSPLHF	TGTGCCAGCAACCGGTCTTATAATTCACCCCTCCACTTT	TRBJ1-6	TRBV28	-
CASSQLGQFTEAFF	TGTGCCAGCAGCCAGTTAGGGCAATTCACTGAAGCTTTCTTT	TRBJ1-1	TRBV3-1/TRBV3-2	-
CASSEGWGIQETQYF	TGTGCCAGCAGTGAAGGGTGGGGTATACAAGAGACCCAGTACTTC	TRBJ2-5	TRBV6-1	-
CASSVGTLNTEAFF	TGTGCCAGCAGCGTGGGGACCTTGAACACTGAAGCTTTCTTT	TRBJ1-1	TRBV9	-
CSASPGGWQFGNQPQHF	TGCAGTGCTAGTCCTGGGGGGTGGCAGTTTGGCAATCAGCCCCAGCATTTT	TRBJ1-5	TRBV20-1	-
CASSLDGVGLTNYGYTF	TGTGCCAGCAGCTTAGACGGTGTGGGCCTAACTAACTATGGCTACACCTTC	TRBJ1-2	TRBV11-3	-
CASREQTNYGYTF	TGTGCCAGTAGGGAACAGACCAACTATGGCTACACCTTC	TRBJ1-2	TRBV19	-
CASSYSNSPRYEQFF	TGTGCCAGCAGTTACTCGAATTCCCCCCGGTATGAGCAGTTCTTC	TRBJ2-1	TRBV6-5	-
CASSQTGRGKLFF	TGTGCCAGCAGCCAGACAGGGCGGGGAAAACTGTTTTTT	TRBJ1-4	TRBV12-3/TRBV12-4	TRBD1
CASSPTPRAGNTEAFF	TGTGCCAGCAGCCCCACCCCCAGGGCGGGGAACACTGAAGCTTTCTTT	TRBJ1-1	TRBV7-2	-
CASSLLWGASNQPQHF	TGTGCCAGCAGTTTATTGTGGGGCGCGAGCAATCAGCCCCAGCATTTT	TRBJ1-5	TRBV28	-
CASSYSDSSYEQYF	TGTGCCAGCAGTTACTCGGACAGCTCCTACGAGCAGTACTTC	TRBJ2-7	TRBV6-5	-
CSLRQGATGTGELFF	TGCAGCTTGAGGCAGGGGGCGACGGGCACCGGGGAGCTGTTTTTT	TRBJ2-2	TRBV29-1	TRBD1
CASSLGGLAGQQETQYF	TGTGCCAGCAGCTTAGGGGGGTTAGCGGGCCAACAAGAGACCCAGTACTTC	TRBJ2-5	TRBV7-2	TRBD2
CATSDPPGQSTDTQYF	TGTGCCACCAGTGACCCCCCGGGACAAAGCACAGATACGCAGTATTTT	TRBJ2-3	TRBV24-1	-
CASSMLTLNTEAFF	TGTGCCAGTAGTATGTTGACGTTGAACACTGAAGCTTTCTTT	TRBJ1-1	TRBV19	-
CSARYTEAFF	TGCAGTGCTAGGTACACTGAAGCTTTCTTT	TRBJ1-1	TRBV20-1	-
CASSIEASGGPYYNEQFF	TGTGCCAGTAGTATAGAGGCTAGCGGGGGCCCTTATTACAATGAGCAGTTCTTC	TRBJ2-1	TRBV19	TRBD2
CASSQVGAGGIQGYTF	TGTGCCAGCAGCCAAGTAGGGGCAGGGGGCATTCAGGGCTACACCTTC	TRBJ1-2	TRBV3-1/TRBV3-2	TRBD1
CASRRLVYEQFF	TGTGCCAGCAGGAGACTAGTTTATGAGCAGTTCTTC	TRBJ2-1	TRBV12-3/TRBV12-4	-
CASSQDAGRQETQYF	TGCGCCAGCAGCCAAGACGCGGGGCGTCAAGAGACCCAGTACTTC	TRBJ2-5	TRBV4-1	-
CASSQAGDLSYEQYF	TGCGCCAGCAGCCAGGCAGGGGACCTATCCTACGAGCAGTACTTC	TRBJ2-7	TRBV4-1	-
CASSPLGAYNEQFF	TGCGCCAGCAGTCCCCTCGGAGCTTACAATGAGCAGTTCTTC	TRBJ2-1	TRBV4-1	-
CASSRETAGGDYGYTF	TGCGCCAGCAGCCGAGAGACGGCCGGTGGGGACTATGGCTACACCTTC	TRBJ1-2	TRBV4-1	-
CASSSTDTEAFF	TGTGCCAGCAGTTCAACCGACACTGAAGCTTTCTTT	TRBJ1-1	TRBV28	-
CASSQDRTSGGARNEQFF	TGCGCCAGCAGCCAAGATCGGACTAGCGGGGGGGCTAGGAATGAGCAGTTCTTC	TRBJ2-1	TRBV4-1	TRBD2
CASTTDPLIYGYTF	TGTGCCAGCACGACAGACCCCCTCATCTATGGCTACACCTTC	TRBJ1-2	TRBV25-1	-
CASSQRAGGVTNEKLFF	TGTGCCAGCAGCCAACGCGCGGGGGGCGTTACTAATGAAAAACTGTTTTTT	TRBJ1-4	TRBV3-1/TRBV3-2	-
CSHRTGTTEAFF	TGCAGCCATAGGACAGGGACCACTGAAGCTTTCTTT	TRBJ1-1	TRBV29-1	TRBD1
CAWSMKGTGSEKLFF	TGTGCCTGGAGTATGAAAGGGACAGGTTCTGAAAAACTGTTTTTT	TRBJ1-4	TRBV30	TRBD1
CASSYAGTTQETQYF	TGTGCCAGCAGTTATGCCGGGACTACCCAAGAGACCCAGTACTTC	TRBJ2-5	TRBV6-6	TRBD2
CASSYDRNNEQFF	TGTGCCAGCAGTTATGACCGGAACAATGAGCAGTTCTTC	TRBJ2-1	TRBV6-5	-
CASSSPLGGGVRSNVLTF	TGTGCCAGCAGCTCCCCTTTAGGTGGGGGAGTAAGGTCCAACGTCCTGACTTTC	TRBJ2-6	TRBV7-2	-
CASSTIGRYNEQFF	TGTGCCAGTAGTACCATAGGACGCTACAATGAGCAGTTCTTC	TRBJ2-1	TRBV19	-
CASRAPGTDTQYF	TGTGCCAGCAGGGCCCCAGGCACAGATACGCAGTATTTT	TRBJ2-3	TRBV6-4	-
CASSLSGGESNQPQHF	TGTGCCAGCAGTTTATCAGGGGGCGAGAGCAATCAGCCCCAGCATTTT	TRBJ1-5	TRBV27	TRBD1
CASSLYPGIGYGYTF	TGTGCCAGCAGCTTGTATCCAGGGATAGGCTATGGCTACACCTTC	TRBJ1-2	TRBV5-6	-
CASSPGPSREQYF	TGCGCCAGCAGCCCGGGCCCCTCTAGGGAGCAGTACTTC	TRBJ2-7	TRBV4-3	-
CASSPPGGGYEQYF	TGTGCCAGCAGCCCCCCGGGGGGGGGCTACGAGCAGTACTTC	TRBJ2-7	TRBV7-9	TRBD2
CASRAGVQNSPLHF	TGTGCCAGCAGGGCAGGGGTTCAGAATTCACCCCTCCACTTT	TRBJ1-6	TRBV2	-
CASSLEPADTQYF	TGTGCCAGCAGCTTAGAGCCAGCAGATACGCAGTATTTT	TRBJ2-3	TRBV7-2	-
CASSQVEPYGYTF	TGCGCCAGCAGTCAAGTTGAGCCCTATGGCTACACCTTC	TRBJ1-2	TRBV23-1	-
CSVRQGYTEAFF	TGCAGCGTCAGACAGGGCTACACTGAAGCTTTCTTT	TRBJ1-1	TRBV29-1	TRBD1
CASSLTGGRTEAFF	TGCGCCAGCAGTCTTACAGGGGGGAGGACTGAAGCTTTCTTT	TRBJ1-1	TRBV4-3	TRBD1
CASSPTGTGGTNEKLFF	TGTGCCAGCAGCCCCACCGGGACAGGTGGAACTAATGAAAAACTGTTTTTT	TRBJ1-4	TRBV4-2	TRBD1
CAWGQNYNSPLHF	TGTGCCTGGGGACAGAACTATAATTCACCCCTCCACTTT	TRBJ1-6	TRBV30	-
CASSGQGNQPQHF	TGTGCCAGCAGTGGCCAGGGCAATCAGCCCCAGCATTTT	TRBJ1-5	TRBV25-1	-
CAISGRDRNTEAFF	TGTGCCATCAGTGGCCGGGACAGGAACACTGAAGCTTTCTTT	TRBJ1-1	TRBV10-3	TRBD1
CASSYVVLGSGNTIYF	TGTGCCAGCAGTTACGTGGTTTTGGGTTCCGGAAACACCATATATTTT	TRBJ1-3	TRBV6-5	-
CASTQGSMNTEAFF	TGCGCCAGCACCCAGGGGTCAATGAACACTGAAGCTTTCTTT	TRBJ1-1	TRBV5-1	-
CASSSRDRGSNTEAFF	TGTGCCAGCAGCTCCCGGGACAGGGGATCCAACACTGAAGCTTTCTTT	TRBJ1-1	TRBV7-8	TRBD1
CASSPGQSYGYTF	TGTGCCAGCAGCCCGGGACAGTCCTATGGCTACACCTTC	TRBJ1-2	TRBV6-2/TRBV6-3	TRBD1
CASVPGQGARYTF	TGTGCCAGCGTTCCGGGACAGGGGGCGCGGTACACCTTC	TRBJ1-2	TRBV2	TRBD1
CASSYWGIGNQPQHF	TGTGCCAGCAGTTACTGGGGAATTGGCAATCAGCCCCAGCATTTT	TRBJ1-5	TRBV6-2/TRBV6-3	-
CASSLGGGSTDTQYF	TGTGCCAGCAGCTTGGGCGGGGGGAGCACAGATACGCAGTATTTT	TRBJ2-3	TRBV5-4	TRBD2
CASSEQEGINTEAFF	TGTGCCAGCTCGGAGCAGGAGGGAATCAACACTGAAGCTTTCTTT	TRBJ1-1	TRBV18	-
CASSNPAGPSTDTQYF	TGCGCCAGCAGCAACCCAGCGGGGCCTTCCACAGATACGCAGTATTTT	TRBJ2-3	TRBV5-1	TRBD2